This TCR beta chain was identified in a study of beta chain features in type 1 diabetes. Expressed TCRB transcripts were sequenced because the isolated RNA had all been reverse transcribed beforehand. Libraries were prepared by immunoSEQ multiplex PCR; TCRdb keeps only in-frame clonotypes and omits some of them. The data hold 300,000 to 400,000 clones, with around an eighth observed a single time. Trimming removed 0 bases at V and 4 bases at J, with 13 bases between. The CDR3 has 15 amino acids. Germline V gene sequence: CDR1 LGHNA, CDR2 YSLEER. The TCR sequence derives from a man between 18 and 29 years old in good health. Sequenced sample: naive CD4+ T cells from blood. The chain uses TRBV4-3 and TRBJ2-7, with D unresolved. CDR3 sequence (DNA): TGCGCCAGCAGCCAAGATCTTCTCTATTGGTACGAGCAGTACTTC. The encoded protein is CASSQDLLYWYEQYF.